This record covers a single T cell receptor beta chain. What it recognizes is unknown. The entry originates in a study of graft-versus-host responses after intestinal transplantation. Study-wide context: Every recipient had anti-thymocyte globulin induction and around three years of tacrolimus plus steroids. Points from the study as a whole: After transplant, early declines in HvG clones were associated with peak levels of circulating GvH clones. Allograft clonal ratios (graft-versus-host to host-versus-graft) were high in patients who had graft-donor T cell macrochimerism.

The CDR3 is 17 amino acids. The V and J ends lost 5 bases and 2 bases, in that order; junction bases with no gene match: 8. Germline CDR1 reads SGHNT; CDR2 reads YENEEA. Clones were read by immunoSEQ multiplex PCR, and TCRdb kept only the in-frame ones, dropping some. Of approximately 39,000 clones in the sample, approximately 93% are singletons; the top ten hold over 0.2%. This chain joins TRBV11-3 and TRBJ2-1, with TRBD2 identical over 11 bases. Here the sequenced sample was unstimulated CD4+ T cells sorted from spleen or lymph node cells, taken before transplant. This clonotype was obtained from a human donor who was the organ donor for an intestinal transplant. DNA for the CDR3: TGTGCCAGCAGCCCCAGCGTAGCGGGGGGGCCCTACAATGAGCAGTTCTTC. Protein: CASSPSVAGGPYNEQFF.